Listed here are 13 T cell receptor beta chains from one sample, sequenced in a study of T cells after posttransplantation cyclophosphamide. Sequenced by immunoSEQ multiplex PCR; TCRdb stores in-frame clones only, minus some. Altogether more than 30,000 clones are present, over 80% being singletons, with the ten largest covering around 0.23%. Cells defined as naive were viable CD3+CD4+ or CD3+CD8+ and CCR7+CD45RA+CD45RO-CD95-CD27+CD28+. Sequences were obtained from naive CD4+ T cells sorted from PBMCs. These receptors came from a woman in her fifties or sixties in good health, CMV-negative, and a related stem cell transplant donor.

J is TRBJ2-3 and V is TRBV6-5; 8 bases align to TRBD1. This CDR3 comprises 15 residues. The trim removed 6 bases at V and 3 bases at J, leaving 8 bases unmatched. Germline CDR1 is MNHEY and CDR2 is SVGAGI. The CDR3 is CASSIGTGRTDTQYF. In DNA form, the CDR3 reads TGTGCCAGCAGCATCGGGACAGGCAGGACAGATACGCAGTATTTT.

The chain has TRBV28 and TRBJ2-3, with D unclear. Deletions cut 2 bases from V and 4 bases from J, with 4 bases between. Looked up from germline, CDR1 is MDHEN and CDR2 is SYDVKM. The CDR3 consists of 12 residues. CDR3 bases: TGTGCCAGCAGTTTACGCGCAGATACGCAGTATTTT. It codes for CASSLRADTQYF.

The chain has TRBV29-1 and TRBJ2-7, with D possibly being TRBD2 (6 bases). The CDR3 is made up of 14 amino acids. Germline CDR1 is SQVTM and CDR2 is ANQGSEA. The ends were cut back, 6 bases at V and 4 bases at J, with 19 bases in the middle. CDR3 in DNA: TGCAGCGTAATATTACTAGCAGCTAAGTACGAGCAGTACTTC. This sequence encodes CSVILLAAKYEQYF.

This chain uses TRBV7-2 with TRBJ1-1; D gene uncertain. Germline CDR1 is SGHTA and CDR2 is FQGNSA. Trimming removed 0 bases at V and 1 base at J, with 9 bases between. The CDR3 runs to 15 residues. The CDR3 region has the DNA TGTGCCAGCAGCTTAGCGCCTGGCCAGAACACTGAAGCTTTCTTT. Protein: CASSLAPGQNTEAFF. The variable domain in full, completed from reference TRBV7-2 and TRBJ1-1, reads GAGVSQSPSNKVTEKGKDVELRCDPISGHTALYWYRQSLGQGLEFLIYFQGNSAPDKSGLPSDRFSAERTGGSVSTLTIQRTQQEDSAVYLCASSLAPGQNTEAFFGQGTRLTVV.

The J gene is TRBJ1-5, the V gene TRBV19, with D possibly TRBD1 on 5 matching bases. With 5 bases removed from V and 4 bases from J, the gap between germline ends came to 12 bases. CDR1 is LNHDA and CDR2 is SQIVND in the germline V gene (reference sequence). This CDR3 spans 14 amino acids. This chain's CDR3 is CASSPREGNQPQHF. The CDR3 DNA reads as TGTGCCAGTAGTCCCAGGGAGGGGAATCAGCCCCAGCATTTT.

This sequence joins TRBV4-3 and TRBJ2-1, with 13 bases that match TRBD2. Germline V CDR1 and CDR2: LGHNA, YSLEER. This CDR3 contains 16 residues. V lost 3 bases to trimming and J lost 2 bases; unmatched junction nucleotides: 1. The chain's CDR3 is CASSQGTSGTYNEQFF. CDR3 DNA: TGCGCCAGCAGCCAGGGGACTAGCGGGACCTACAATGAGCAGTTCTTC.

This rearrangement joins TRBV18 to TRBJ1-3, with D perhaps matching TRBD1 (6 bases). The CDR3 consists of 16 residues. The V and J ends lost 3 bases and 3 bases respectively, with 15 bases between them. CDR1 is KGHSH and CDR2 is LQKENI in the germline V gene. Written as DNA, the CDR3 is TGTGCCAGCTCACCGAAACCGGACAGCTTTGGAAACACCATATATTTT. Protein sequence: CASSPKPDSFGNTIYF.

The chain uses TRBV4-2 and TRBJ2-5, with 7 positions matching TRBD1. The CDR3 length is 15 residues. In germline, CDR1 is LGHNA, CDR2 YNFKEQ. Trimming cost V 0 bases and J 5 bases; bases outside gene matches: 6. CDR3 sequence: CASSQDLNRGETQYF. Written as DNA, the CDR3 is TGTGCCAGCAGCCAAGATCTGAACAGGGGCGAGACCCAGTACTTC.

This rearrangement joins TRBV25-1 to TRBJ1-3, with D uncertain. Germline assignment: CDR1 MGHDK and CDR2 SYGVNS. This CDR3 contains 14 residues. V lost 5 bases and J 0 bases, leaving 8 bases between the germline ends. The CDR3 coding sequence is TGTGCCAGCAGTAATCCGGGCTCTGGAAACACCATATATTTT. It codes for CASSNPGSGNTIYF.

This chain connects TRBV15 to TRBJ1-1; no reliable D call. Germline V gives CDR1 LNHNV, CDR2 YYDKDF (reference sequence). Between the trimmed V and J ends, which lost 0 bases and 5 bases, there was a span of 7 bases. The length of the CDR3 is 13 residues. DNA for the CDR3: TGTGCCACCAGCAGAGATCCGGGGACTGAAGCTTTCTTT. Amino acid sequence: CATSRDPGTEAFF.

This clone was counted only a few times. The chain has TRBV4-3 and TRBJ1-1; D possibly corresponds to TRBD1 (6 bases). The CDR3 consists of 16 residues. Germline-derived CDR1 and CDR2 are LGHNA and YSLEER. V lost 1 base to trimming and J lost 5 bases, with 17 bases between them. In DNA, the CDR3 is TGCGCCAGCAGCCAAGCACAAGGGTTGGGGGCGACTGAAGCTTTCTTT. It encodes CASSQAQGLGATEAFF.

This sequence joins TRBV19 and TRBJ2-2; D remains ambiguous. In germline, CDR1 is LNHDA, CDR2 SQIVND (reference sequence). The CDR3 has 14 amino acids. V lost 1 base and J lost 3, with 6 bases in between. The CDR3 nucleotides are TGTGCCAGTAGTATAGTCTTCCACACCGGGGAGCTGTTTTTT. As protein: CASSIVFHTGELFF.

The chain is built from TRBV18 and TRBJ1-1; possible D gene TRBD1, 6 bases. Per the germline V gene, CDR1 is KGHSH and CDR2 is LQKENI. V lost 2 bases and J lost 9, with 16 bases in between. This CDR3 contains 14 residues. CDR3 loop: CASSPNKKDSKAFF. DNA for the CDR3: TGTGCCAGCTCACCAAATAAGAAGGACAGCAAAGCTTTCTTT.